A selection of T cell receptor beta chains follows, all from one sample in a study of long-term antiretroviral therapy in people with HIV. Using immunoSEQ multiplex PCR, the repertoire was profiled, and TCRdb retains in-frame clones only, with some absent. This table holds some 28,000 clones, 80% to 95% found once. The material sequenced was unsorted PBMCs, taken around 5 years after starting antiretroviral therapy. The origin of the receptors is a woman between 35 and 50 years old with HIV. Both conserved end residues are part of each CDR3. D genes are given only for firm matches. Size is omitted from some rows. Given values are once, few, many or a class for expanded clones.

v_gene: TRBV7-2; d_gene: TRBD1; j_gene: TRBJ2-2; abundance: -; CDR3aa: CASSGQGAKTGELFF; CDR3nt: TGTGCCAGCAGCGGACAGGGGGCGAAGACCGGGGAGCTGTTTTTT
v_gene: TRBV30; d_gene: -; j_gene: TRBJ2-3; abundance: -; CDR3aa: CAWETFYTDTQYF; CDR3nt: TGTGCCTGGGAAACCTTCTACACAGATACGCAGTATTTT
v_gene: TRBV19; d_gene: TRBD1; j_gene: TRBJ2-3; abundance: -; CDR3aa: CASRSGTGLRHTQYF; CDR3nt: TGTGCCAGTAGATCCGGGACAGGGTTGAGGCATACGCAGTATTTT
v_gene: TRBV7-9; d_gene: -; j_gene: TRBJ2-2; abundance: -; CDR3aa: CASSPRNTGELFF; CDR3nt: TGTGCCAGCAGCCCGAGGAACACCGGGGAGCTGTTTTTT
v_gene: TRBV25-1; d_gene: TRBD1; j_gene: TRBJ1-4; abundance: -; CDR3aa: CASRGQGGNEKLFF; CDR3nt: TGTGCCAGCCGCGGACAGGGTGGTAATGAAAAACTGTTTTTT
v_gene: TRBV19; d_gene: -; j_gene: TRBJ1-5; abundance: -; CDR3aa: CASRSGYSNQPQHF; CDR3nt: TGTGCCAGTAGGTCCGGTTATAGCAATCAGCCCCAGCATTTT
v_gene: TRBV4-3; d_gene: -; j_gene: TRBJ1-3; abundance: -; CDR3aa: CASSPGRNTIYF; CDR3nt: TGCGCCAGCAGCCCCGGGAGGAACACCATATATTTT
v_gene: TRBV5-1; d_gene: TRBD1; j_gene: TRBJ2-5; abundance: -; CDR3aa: CASSLRDSTETQYF; CDR3nt: TGCGCCAGCAGCCTAAGGGACAGTACAGAGACCCAGTACTTC
v_gene: TRBV5-1; d_gene: -; j_gene: TRBJ2-3; abundance: -; CDR3aa: CASSLAGAGDTQYF; CDR3nt: TGCGCCAGCAGCTTGGCGGGGGCCGGGGATACGCAGTATTTT
v_gene: TRBV7-7; d_gene: -; j_gene: TRBJ2-3; abundance: -; CDR3aa: CASSPPGSDTQYF; CDR3nt: TGTGCCAGCAGCCCTCCAGGGTCAGATACGCAGTATTTT
v_gene: TRBV7-8; d_gene: -; j_gene: TRBJ1-1; abundance: -; CDR3aa: CASSVTTSGRGTEAFF; CDR3nt: TGTGCCAGCAGCGTGACAACCTCGGGGCGCGGCACTGAAGCTTTCTTT
v_gene: TRBV19; d_gene: TRBD1; j_gene: TRBJ1-2; abundance: -; CDR3aa: CASSTGTETTYGYTF; CDR3nt: TGTGCCAGTAGTACCGGGACAGAGACCACCTATGGCTACACCTTC
v_gene: TRBV28; d_gene: TRBD1; j_gene: TRBJ1-5; abundance: -; CDR3aa: CASSRDRGGGQPQHF; CDR3nt: TGTGCCAGCAGCCGAGACAGGGGCGGAGGGCAGCCCCAGCATTTT
v_gene: TRBV7-2; d_gene: -; j_gene: TRBJ2-1; abundance: -; CDR3aa: CASSPYNEQFF; CDR3nt: TGTGCCAGCAGCCCCTACAATGAGCAGTTCTTC
v_gene: TRBV6-1; d_gene: -; j_gene: TRBJ1-6; abundance: once; CDR3aa: CASSEVWQFNSPLHF; CDR3nt: TGTGCCAGCAGTGAAGTATGGCAGTTTAATTCACCCCTCCACTTT
v_gene: TRBV19; d_gene: -; j_gene: TRBJ1-5; abundance: -; CDR3aa: CASGTQGSQPQHF; CDR3nt: TGTGCCAGTGGTACCCAAGGATCTCAGCCCCAGCATTTT
v_gene: TRBV12-2; d_gene: -; j_gene: TRBJ1-3; abundance: -; CDR3aa: CASRLGRGGFGNTIYF; CDR3nt: TGTGCAAGTCGCTTAGGGAGAGGGGGCTTTGGAAACACCATATATTTT